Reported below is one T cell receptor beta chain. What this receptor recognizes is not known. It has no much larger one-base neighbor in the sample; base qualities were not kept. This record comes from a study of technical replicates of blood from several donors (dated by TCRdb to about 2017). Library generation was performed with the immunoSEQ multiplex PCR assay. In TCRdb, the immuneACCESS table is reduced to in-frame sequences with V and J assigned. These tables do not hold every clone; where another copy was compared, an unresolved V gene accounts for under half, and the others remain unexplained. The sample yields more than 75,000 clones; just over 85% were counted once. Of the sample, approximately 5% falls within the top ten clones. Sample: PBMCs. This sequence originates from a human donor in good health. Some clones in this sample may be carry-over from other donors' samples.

The DNA sequence is given as TGTGCCAGCAGTTACTCCGGAGGGGTTCAAGAGACCCAGTACTTC. Its translation reads: CASSYSGGVQETQYF. This chain is built from TRBV6-6 and TRBJ2-5, and possibly TRBD2, on 6 matching bases. At the junction V is shortened by 0 bases and J by 2 bases, with 10 bases in between. CDR1 and CDR2 (MNHNY, SVGAGI) derive from the germline V gene (reference sequence). The CDR3 holds 15 amino acids from the cysteine to the phenylalanine. Left in the record is the CDR3 DNA by itself, 45 bases read in frame from the first base.